The present T cell receptor beta chain was sequenced within a study of cytomegalovirus exposure and HLA in healthy donors. Participants comprised healthy donors of bone marrow. Germline values: CDR1 SGHAT, CDR2 FQNNGV. The trim removed 0 bases at V and 9 bases at J, leaving 11 bases unmatched. This CDR3 is built from 18 residues. Points from the study as a whole: Most TCR sequences proved rare, with some public TCRs found in many donors. Researchers reported in a later analysis that common viral pathogens appeared linked to several top clusters.

Primers for the PCR totalled 60 Vbeta and 13 Jbeta. This table comes from immunoSEQ multiplex PCR, and its TCRdb copy is limited to in-frame clones, with some not included. In the table there are roughly 160,000 clones, 75% to 90% of which are singletons. For this clone: Its specificity is unknown.

V gene TRBV11-2 combines with J gene TRBJ2-2; 12 bases agree with TRBD2. Specimen: PBMCs. This sequence was found in a male donor in good health and CMV-seronegative. The CDR3 sequence is CASSLDPLAGGTPRELFF. The CDR3 DNA follows: TGTGCCAGCAGCTTAGACCCCCTAGCGGGGGGGACCCCCAGGGAGCTGTTTTTT. The full variable domain, rest sourced from reference TRBV11-2 and TRBJ2-2, is EAGVAQSPRYKIIEKRQSVAFWCNPISGHATLYWYQQILGQGPKLLIQFQNNGVVDDSQLPKDRFSAERLKGVDSTLKIQPAKLEDSAVYLCASSLDPLAGGTPRELFFGEGSRLTVL.